Below, 7 T cell receptor beta chains from the same sample are listed, as sequenced in a study of blood T cell repertoires in COVID-19. TCRdb keeps only in-frame clones here, not all; method: immunoSEQ multiplex PCR. The sample includes more than 75,000 clones, 82% of them seen just once. Sequenced: peripheral blood. The receptors here all came from a man in his 60s with acute or convalescent COVID-19.

The chain employs TRBV6-1 and TRBJ2-1; no clear D. From germline, CDR1 is MNHNS and CDR2 SASEGT. The CDR3 extends over 15 amino acids. Trimming pared 7 bases from V and 8 bases from J, leaving 21 bases between. This CDR3 is CASIVEASSSHEQFF. The CDR3 region has the DNA TGTGCCAGCATCGTAGAGGCTAGTAGCTCCCATGAGCAGTTCTTC.

The chain recombines TRBV7-9 with TRBJ2-3, with D possibly matching TRBD1 (6 bases). The V gene's germline CDR1 is SEHNR and CDR2 FQNEAQ (reference sequence). The CDR3 totals 13 residues. Deletions cut 6 bases from V and 5 bases from J, with 12 bases between. CDR3 loop: CASRSRGGDTQYF. In nucleotides, the CDR3 is TGTGCCAGCAGGTCCCGAGGGGGAGATACGCAGTATTTT.

This sequence joins TRBV7-3 and TRBJ2-1; 11 bases map to TRBD1. The CDR3 sequence is 16 residues long. Germline V gene lookup returns CDR1 SGHTA and CDR2 FQGTGA. V lost 4 bases, J lost 2 bases, and 4 bases stayed unmatched. The DNA for the CDR3 is TGTGCCAGCAGCTCCAGGACAGGGGGCGCCTACAATGAGCAGTTCTTC. It yields the protein CASSSRTGGAYNEQFF.

Sample share makes this clone medium-sized (0.01 to 0.1%). The chain recombines TRBV29-1 with TRBJ2-1; D is undetermined. The V gene's germline CDR1 is SQVTM and CDR2 ANQGSEA. The CDR3 length is 14 residues. V shed 6 bases and J shed 3 bases, with 15 bases lying between them. This chain's CDR3 is CSVPHSRRYNEQFF. CDR3 bases: TGCAGCGTACCCCATAGCCGCCGCTACAATGAGCAGTTCTTC.

V usage is TRBV12-3 or TRBV12-4 and J usage is TRBJ1-1, with D hard to call. V dropped 5 bases and J dropped 4 bases, with 5 bases sitting between them. The CDR3 sequence is 11 residues long. CDR3 nucleotide sequence: TGTGCCAGCAGTCCCAGCACTGAAGCTTTCTTT. As protein: CASSPSTEAFF.

The chain employs TRBV7-8 and TRBJ2-5; 11 bases align to TRBD2. The CDR3 consists of 16 residues. J was trimmed by 5 bases and V by 7 bases; bases with no gene match: 12. Germline-derived CDR1 and CDR2 are SGHVS and FQNEAQ. This CDR3 is CASNLNSGRATETQYF. As DNA, the CDR3 is TGTGCCAGCAATTTGAATAGCGGGAGGGCCACCGAGACCCAGTACTTC.

The chain couples TRBV2 to TRBJ1-2; D is unclear. This CDR3 has 14 residues. V dropped 4 bases and J dropped 8 bases, with 17 bases sitting between them. In germline, CDR1 is SNHLY, CDR2 FYNNEI. CDR3 protein: CASSGQGHVSGYTF. CDR3 bases: TGTGCCAGCAGTGGGCAAGGCCACGTTAGCGGCTACACCTTC. The variable domain in full, with the rest retrieved from reference TRBV2 and TRBJ1-2, is EPEVTQTPSHQVTQMGQEVILRCVPISNHLYFYWYRQILGQKVEFLVSFYNNEISEKSEIFDDQFSVERPDGSNFTLKIRSTKLEDSAMYFCASSGQGHVSGYTFGSGTRLTVV.